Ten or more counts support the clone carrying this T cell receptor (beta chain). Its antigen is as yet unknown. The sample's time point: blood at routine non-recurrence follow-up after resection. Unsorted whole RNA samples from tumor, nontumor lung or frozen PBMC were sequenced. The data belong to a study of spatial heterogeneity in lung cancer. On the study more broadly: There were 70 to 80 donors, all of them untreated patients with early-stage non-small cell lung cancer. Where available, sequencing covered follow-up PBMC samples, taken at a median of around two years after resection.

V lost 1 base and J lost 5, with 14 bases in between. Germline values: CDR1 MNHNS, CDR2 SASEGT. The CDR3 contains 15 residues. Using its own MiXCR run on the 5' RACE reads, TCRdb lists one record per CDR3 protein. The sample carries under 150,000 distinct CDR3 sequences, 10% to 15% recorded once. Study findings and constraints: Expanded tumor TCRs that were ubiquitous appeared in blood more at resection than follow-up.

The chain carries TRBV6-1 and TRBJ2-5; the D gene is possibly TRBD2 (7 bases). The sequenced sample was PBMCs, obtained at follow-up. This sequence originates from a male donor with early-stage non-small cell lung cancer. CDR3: CASSEGTGGGETQYF. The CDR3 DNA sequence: TGTGCCAGCAGTGAAGGAACGGGGGGCGGGGAGACCCAGTACTTC.